This T cell receptor (beta chain) originates from a study of technical replicates of blood from a few donors. This CDR3 region has 15 residues. The J segment lost 3 bases and the V segment lost 4 bases, leaving 6 bases of the junction unmatched. Germline assignment: CDR1 SGHRS and CDR2 YFSETQ. Sequenced by immunoSEQ multiplex PCR; TCRdb stores in-frame clones only, minus some. The top ten hold roughly 9.6% of the sample, which has approximately 17,000 clones, about nine tenths seen once. The clonotype comes from a human donor in good health. The chain uses TRBV5-1 and TRBJ2-1; 8 bases are shared with TRBD2. The sample comprised PBMCs. The CDR3 DNA sequence: TGCGCCAGCAGCCTGAGCGGGAGCGTCTACAATGAGCAGTTCTTC. Translating it yields CASSLSGSVYNEQFF.